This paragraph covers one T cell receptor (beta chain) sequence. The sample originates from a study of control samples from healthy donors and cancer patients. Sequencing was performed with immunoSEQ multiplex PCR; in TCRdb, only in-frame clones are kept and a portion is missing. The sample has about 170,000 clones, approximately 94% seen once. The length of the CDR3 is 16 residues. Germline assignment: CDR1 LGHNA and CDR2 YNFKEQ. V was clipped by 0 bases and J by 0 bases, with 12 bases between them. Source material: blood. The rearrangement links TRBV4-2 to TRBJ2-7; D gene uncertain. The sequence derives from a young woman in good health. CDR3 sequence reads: CASSQDMASSSYEQYF. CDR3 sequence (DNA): TGTGCCAGCAGCCAAGATATGGCAAGCAGCTCCTACGAGCAGTACTTC.